These 28 T cell receptor beta chains came from one sample sequenced in a study of blood T cell repertoires in COVID-19. Using immunoSEQ multiplex PCR, the repertoire was profiled, and TCRdb retains in-frame clones only, with some absent. The sample yields 150,000 to 200,000 clones, 83% seen once. The sequenced sample consisted of peripheral blood. These receptors were taken from a human donor in a cohort sampled during active COVID-19.

Only one count was recorded for this clone. This chain connects TRBV2 to TRBJ2-5; D perhaps matches TRBD2 (5 bases). Trimming removed 3 bases at V and 5 bases at J, with 10 bases between. This CDR3 has 13 residues. Germline CDR1 reads SNHLY; CDR2 reads FYNNEI. In DNA form, the CDR3 reads TGTGCCAGCAGTGAGCTACCGGGGGAGACCCAGTACTTC. It yields the protein CASSELPGETQYF.

The chain couples TRBV2 to TRBJ2-7, with a tentative D call TRBD1 (6 bases). V was clipped by 6 bases and J by 0 bases, with 12 bases between them. The V gene's germline CDR1 is SNHLY and CDR2 FYNNEI. The CDR3 has 14 amino acids. The chain's CDR3 is CASSQTGSSYEQYF. CDR3 in DNA: TGTGCCAGCAGCCAGACAGGTTCCTCCTACGAGCAGTACTTC.

The chain joins TRBV23-1 to TRBJ1-1; TRBD1 might be the D (5 bases). TRBV23-1 is annotated as an ORF whose role is uncertain. V gave up 0 bases and J gave up 0 bases, with 11 bases separating them. This CDR3 spans 16 amino acids. CDR3 nucleotide sequence: TGCGCCAGCAGTCAATCTGGCAGACAGATGAACACTGAAGCTTTCTTT. Translating gives CASSQSGRQMNTEAFF.

V usage is TRBV7-9 and J usage is TRBJ2-2, with 9 bases that match TRBD1. The CDR3 sequence is 15 residues long. Trimming cost V 1 base and J 3 bases; bases outside gene matches: 0. The germline CDR1 and CDR2 sequences are SEHNR and FQNEAQ (reference sequence). For the CDR3, the DNA is TGTGCCAGCAGCTTAGGGACAGGGGACACCGGGGAGCTGTTTTTT. Translating it yields CASSLGTGDTGELFF.

This rearrangement joins TRBV27 to TRBJ2-6; TRBD1 aligns across 9 bases. Germline CDR1 is MNHEY and CDR2 is SMNVEV (reference sequence). V lost 6 bases to trimming and J lost 4 bases; unmatched junction nucleotides: 10. This CDR3 has 17 residues. The CDR3 spells CASRKRQQGAGANVLTF. The CDR3 DNA is TGTGCCAGCAGAAAACGTCAACAGGGGGCGGGGGCCAACGTCCTGACTTTC.

The V gene is TRBV12-3 or TRBV12-4, the J gene TRBJ2-7, with D possibly matching TRBD2 (5 bases). This CDR3 spans 13 amino acids. Trimming cost V 6 bases and J 7 bases, with 16 bases left between them. Written as DNA, the CDR3 is TGTGCCAGCAGCCCCGAGCGGCTCGGAGAGCAGTACTTC. Protein product: CASSPERLGEQYF.

The chain combines TRBV6-5 with TRBJ2-7; 8 nucleotides align to TRBD1. The V segment lost 0 bases and the J segment 1 base; nucleotides outside the gene matches: 2. Germline V lookup: CDR1 MNHEY, CDR2 SVGAGI. The CDR3 loop spans 15 amino acids. The CDR3 nucleotides read TGTGCCAGCAGTTACTCCCGGGACAGGTCCTACGAGCAGTACTTC. Translated, it gives CASSYSRDRSYEQYF.

The genes are TRBV27 and TRBJ2-7; D ambiguous. Trimming shortened V by 5 bases and J by 4 bases, and 6 bases separated the two germline ends. The CDR3 runs 11 residues. Germline CDR1 and CDR2: MNHEY and SMNVEV (reference sequence). The DNA for the CDR3 is TGTGCCAGCAGTAATACTTACGAGCAGTACTTC. Protein: CASSNTYEQYF.

The chain recombines TRBV6-5 with TRBJ1-1, with 7 bases lining up with TRBD1. The CDR3 covers 14 residues. Germline CDR1 is MNHEY and CDR2 is SVGAGI. After removal of 5 bases from V and 5 bases from J, the junction contained 8 bases not matched to a gene. This CDR3 reads CASSSDRVGTEAFF. CDR3 nucleotide sequence: TGTGCCAGCAGTAGTGACAGGGTCGGGACTGAAGCTTTCTTT.

The V and J genes are TRBV9 and TRBJ2-3; 12 nucleotides align to TRBD2. V was pared by 4 bases and J by 3 bases, with 6 bases of the junction left unmatched. The CDR3 is 16 residues long. Germline V gives CDR1 SGDLS, CDR2 YYNGEE. CDR3 bases: TGTGCCAGCAGCTCTCGGACTAGCGGGGATACAGATACGCAGTATTTT. Translating it yields CASSSRTSGDTDTQYF.

The V and J genes are TRBV28 and TRBJ2-1; 7 nucleotides line up with TRBD1. The CDR3 totals 15 residues. From germline, CDR1 is MDHEN and CDR2 SYDVKM. With 9 bases clipped from V and 0 bases from J, the junction kept 8 bases outside the gene matches. The CDR3 DNA reads as TGTGCCAGTCATACCGGGACAGCCTCCTACAATGAGCAGTTCTTC. It translates to CASHTGTASYNEQFF.

This clone occurred once. The chain couples TRBV9 to TRBJ1-6; 7 bases match TRBD1. The germline V gene encodes CDR1 SGDLS and CDR2 YYNGEE. CDR3 length: 13 amino acids. Trimming at V came to 3 bases and at J to 7 bases, leaving 1 base not matched to a gene. The CDR3 sequence is CASSAGGNSPLHF. CDR3 in DNA: TGTGCCAGCAGCGCAGGGGGAAATTCACCCCTCCACTTT.

This CDR3 is CASTIQGGQPQHF. The CDR3 DNA reads TGTGCCAGCACAATACAGGGGGGCCAGCCCCAGCATTTT. This chain uses TRBV12-3 or TRBV12-4 with TRBJ1-5, with 8 bases fitting TRBD1. Losses at the gene ends were 7 bases for V and 7 bases for J; bases not matched to a gene: 6. The CDR3 totals 13 residues.

This rearrangement joins TRBV2 to TRBJ2-5, with D possibly matching TRBD1 (6 bases). Between the trimmed V and J ends, which lost 5 bases and 1 base, there was a span of 11 bases. Germline V gives CDR1 SNHLY, CDR2 FYNNEI. The CDR3 has 14 amino acids. This chain's CDR3 is CASSLTGPQETQYF. The CDR3 DNA is TGTGCCAGCAGTTTGACAGGACCCCAAGAGACCCAGTACTTC.

This clone has just a few counts. This chain links TRBV10-3 with TRBJ1-4, with TRBD1 identical over 7 bases. Germline CDR1 ENHRY, CDR2 SYGVKD. The CDR3 contains 13 residues. Losses at the gene ends were 11 bases for V and 8 bases for J; bases not matched to a gene: 11. DNA of the CDR3: TGTGCCTCCACAGGGGTGGCTTTGGAAAAACTGTTTTTT. Protein: CASTGVALEKLFF.

CDR3 residues: CASSRVYNEQFF. Written as DNA, the CDR3 is TGTGCCAGTAGTAGAGTCTACAATGAGCAGTTCTTC. This chain uses TRBV19 with TRBJ2-1; D remains unclear. V was shortened by 4 bases and J by 3 bases, with 4 bases between the two germline ends. CDR3 size: 12 residues. Per germline, CDR1 LNHDA and CDR2 SQIVND (reference sequence). The full variable domain, with the rest looked up from reference TRBV19 and TRBJ2-1, is DGGITQSPKYLFRKEGQNVTLSCEQNLNHDAMYWYRQDPGQGLRLIYYSQIVNDFQKGDIAEGYSVSREKKESFPLTVTSAQKNPTAFYLCASSRVYNEQFFGPGTRLTVL.

J is TRBJ2-5 and V is TRBV7-9, with TRBD2 matching over 15 bases. This CDR3 has 16 amino acids. After removal of 5 bases from V and 5 bases from J, the junction contained 6 bases not matched to a gene. Germline CDR1 and CDR2: SEHNR and FQNEAQ (reference sequence). The CDR3 nucleotides are TGTGCCAGCAGCCAGGGACTAGCGGGAGGAGGTGAGACCCAGTACTTC. Residues: CASSQGLAGGGETQYF.

J is TRBJ2-7 and V is TRBV7-9, with TRBD1 matching over 9 bases. The germline V gene has CDR1 SEHNR and CDR2 FQNEAQ (reference sequence). V was pared by 1 base and J by 3 bases, with 7 bases of the junction left unmatched. CDR3 size: 16 residues. CDR3 amino acids: CASSLETGGTLYEQYF. The CDR3 DNA sequence: TGTGCCAGCAGCTTAGAGACAGGGGGGACCCTCTACGAGCAGTACTTC.

This clone was recorded once. The chain recombines TRBV7-2 with TRBJ2-5; D is ambiguous. The germline V and J ends were trimmed by 5 bases and 4 bases, with 14 bases remaining between them. Germline V lookup: CDR1 SGHTA, CDR2 FQGNSA. The CDR3 runs 14 residues. This CDR3 reads CASSQGASVETQYF. Written as DNA, the CDR3 is TGTGCCAGCAGCCAAGGAGCGTCGGTAGAGACCCAGTACTTC.

The chain carries TRBV24-1 and TRBJ2-3; 8 bases agree with TRBD2. The germline V gene encodes CDR1 KGHDR and CDR2 SFDVKD. This CDR3 is 16 amino acids long. V shed 9 bases, J shed 6 bases, and the junction held 16 bases outside the gene matches. The CDR3 region is CATGGQIAGRPDTQYF. In nucleotides, the CDR3 is TGTGCCACCGGGGGGCAGATAGCGGGACGTCCCGATACGCAGTATTTT.

The chain has TRBV5-1 and TRBJ2-6, with D possibly TRBD1 on 6 matching bases. Looked up from germline, CDR1 is SGHRS and CDR2 is YFSETQ. V gave up 9 bases and J gave up 4 bases, with 17 bases separating them. There are 15 residues in the CDR3. The CDR3 is CATSTTGTGANVLTF. The CDR3 nucleotides read TGCGCCACCTCGACGACAGGAACCGGGGCCAACGTCCTGACTTTC.

V and J are TRBV19 and TRBJ2-7; 13 bases agree with TRBD2. The CDR3 totals 14 residues. The V segment lost 9 bases and the J segment 7 bases; nucleotides outside the gene matches: 9. Germline V gene lookup returns CDR1 LNHDA and CDR2 SQIVND (reference sequence). The CDR3 DNA reads as TGTGCCAGCAGCGGACTAGCGGGAGTTCGGGAGCAGTACTTC. It yields the protein CASSGLAGVREQYF. The full variable domain, with the rest looked up from reference TRBV19 and TRBJ2-7, is DGGITQSPKYLFRKEGQNVTLSCEQNLNHDAMYWYRQDPGQGLRLIYYSQIVNDFQKGDIAEGYSVSREKKESFPLTVTSAQKNPTAFYLCASSGLAGVREQYFGPGTRLTVT.

The chain is built from TRBV6-1 and TRBJ2-7, with 11 bases aligning to TRBD2. Germline V gene lookup returns CDR1 MNHNS and CDR2 SASEGT. The CDR3 consists of 16 residues. The ends lost 0 bases at V and 5 bases at J; junction bases unmatched: 6. The CDR3 loop reads CASSEAETSGRNEQYF. As DNA, the CDR3 is TGTGCCAGCAGTGAAGCGGAAACTAGCGGGAGAAACGAGCAGTACTTC.

This chain uses TRBV24-1 with TRBJ2-1; tentatively, D is TRBD1 (6 bases). Per germline, CDR1 KGHDR and CDR2 SFDVKD. The CDR3 spans 18 residues. Between the trimmed V and J ends, which lost 3 bases and 0 bases, there was a span of 17 bases. The CDR3: CATSDPSPDRSSYNEQFF. The CDR3 DNA sequence: TGTGCCACCAGTGATCCATCCCCAGACAGGAGCTCCTACAATGAGCAGTTCTTC.

This clone was picked up one time. The chain links TRBV7-3 to TRBJ1-1; 7 bases align to TRBD1. CDR3 length equals 19 residues. The J segment lost 3 bases and the V segment lost 6 bases, leaving 22 bases of the junction unmatched. In germline, CDR1 is SGHTA, CDR2 FQGTGA. The CDR3 bases are TGTGCCAGCAGGAAGGCACAGGGGAAGGGAGTCGATCCGGACACTGAAGCTTTCTTT. Translation: CASRKAQGKGVDPDTEAFF.

V gene TRBV9 combines with J gene TRBJ1-2, with D possibly TRBD1 on 5 matching bases. V shed 2 bases and J shed 6 bases, with 23 bases lying between them. Germline V gene lookup returns CDR1 SGDLS and CDR2 YYNGEE. The CDR3 totals 17 residues. The CDR3 sequence is CASSVGQGSRDADGYTF. CDR3 bases: TGTGCCAGCAGCGTGGGTCAGGGAAGTCGAGATGCGGATGGCTACACCTTC.

The chain employs TRBV2 and TRBJ2-7, with TRBD1 matching 9 bases. The CDR3 sequence is 14 residues long. Germline CDR1 reads SNHLY; CDR2 reads FYNNEI. V lost 4 bases to trimming and J lost 2 bases; unmatched junction nucleotides: 3. CDR3 in amino acids: CASSVGDRAYEQYF. CDR3 nucleotide sequence: TGTGCCAGCAGTGTAGGGGACAGGGCCTACGAGCAGTACTTC.

The V gene is TRBV7-2, the J gene TRBJ2-3; 7 bases are a match to TRBD1. Trimming cost V 3 bases and J 3 bases; bases outside gene matches: 6. This CDR3 spans 15 amino acids. Germline CDR1 SGHTA, CDR2 FQGNSA. CDR3 loop: CASSFPTGSTDTQYF. DNA of the CDR3: TGTGCCAGCAGCTTCCCGACAGGGTCAACAGATACGCAGTATTTT.